This TCR beta chain stems from a study of T cells expressing NK-cell markers. TCRdb reprocessed the 5' RACE reads, keeping one entry per CDR3 protein, no DNA. The listing contains 150,000 or so distinct CDR3 sequences. The CDR3 has 15 residues. This sequence originates from a woman between 18 and 70 years old in good health. Sequenced sample: blood T cells: a sorted CD56 or NKG2C T cell subset, CD4+ or CD8+ T cells, or bulk PBMC T cells (not recorded which). The V and J genes are TRBV12-3 or TRBV12-4 and TRBJ2-5; TCRdb's D gene call, TRBD1, goes unchecked for lack of DNA. The CDR3 sequence: CASSPQGGPQETQYF.